Listed below are T cell receptor beta chains from one sample, sequenced in a study of long-term antiretroviral therapy in people with HIV. Repertoires were generated with immunoSEQ multiplex PCR, while TCRdb's copy carries only in-frame clones and drops some. The sample lists about 16,000 clones, around nine tenths occurring once. Here the sequenced sample was unsorted PBMCs, taken 0.7 years before starting antiretroviral therapy. The receptor source for this set is a man aged 45 to 65 with HIV. Each CDR3 is given with its conserved first and last residue. The D gene is left open where the match is weak. Rows give clone size only sometimes, using once, few, many, or a class for an expanded clone.

J gene,clone size,V gene,D gene,CDR3 length,CDR3 protein,CDR3 DNA
TRBJ2-3,-,TRBV2,-,14,CASSEGQSTDTQYF,TGTGCCAGCAGTGAAGGGCAGAGCACAGATACGCAGTATTTT
TRBJ1-2,-,TRBV7-3,-,12,CASSSDRGGYTF,TGTGCCAGCAGCTCTGACAGAGGTGGCTACACCTTC
TRBJ2-5,once,TRBV5-4,-,11,CASGRGETQYF,TGTGCCAGCGGCCGAGGGGAGACCCAGTACTTC
TRBJ1-5,-,TRBV2,TRBD1,15,CASSAQGARNQPQHF,TGTGCCAGCAGTGCCCAGGGGGCCCGCAATCAGCCCCAGCATTTT
TRBJ2-7,-,TRBV19,TRBD2,14,CASSTAGGAYEQYF,TGTGCCAGTAGTACAGCGGGAGGAGCCTACGAGCAGTACTTC
TRBJ2-5,-,TRBV10-3,TRBD1,17,CAISDPTGTGSGETQYF,TGTGCCATCAGTGATCCTACCGGGACAGGGTCGGGGGAGACCCAGTACTTC
TRBJ2-1,-,TRBV5-4,-,13,CASSWTVANEQFF,TGTGCCAGCAGCTGGACAGTTGCTAATGAGCAGTTCTTC
TRBJ2-7,-,TRBV5-1,TRBD2,14,CASREAASSYEQYF,TGCGCCAGCCGGGAGGCAGCGAGCTCCTACGAGCAGTACTTC
TRBJ1-4,once,TRBV5-1,-,14,CASSLSPRGEKLFF,TGCGCCAGCAGCCTATCCCCAAGAGGTGAAAAACTGTTTTTT
TRBJ1-5,-,TRBV28,-,16,CASSAPGHYSNQPQHF,TGTGCCAGCAGTGCGCCGGGACATTATAGCAATCAGCCCCAGCATTTT
TRBJ2-1,-,TRBV6-1,TRBD2,17,CASSEGRGDLSYNEQFF,TGTGCCAGCAGTGAAGGGCGGGGGGATCTCTCCTACAATGAGCAGTTCTTC
TRBJ1-1,-,TRBV11-2,-,16,CASSQRSRRQNTEAFF,TGTGCCAGCAGCCAACGATCTCGCAGGCAGAACACTGAAGCTTTCTTT
TRBJ1-4,few,TRBV4-2,-,16,CASSQAQGEVQEKLFF,TGTGCCAGCAGCCAAGCCCAAGGGGAAGTCCAGGAAAAACTGTTTTTT
TRBJ2-1,-,TRBV19,TRBD2,15,CASSPGGGYTNEQFF,TGTGCCAGTAGTCCCGGGGGGGGGTATACTAATGAGCAGTTCTTC
TRBJ1-5,-,TRBV10-3,-,12,CAISESGQPQHF,TGTGCCATCAGTGAGTCGGGTCAGCCCCAGCATTTT
TRBJ2-7,-,TRBV4-1,-,13,CASSQATYYEQYF,TGCGCCAGCAGCCAAGCGACCTACTACGAGCAGTACTTC
TRBJ1-2,-,TRBV5-1,-,14,CASSLSGGDYGYTF,TGCGCCAGCAGCTTGTCTGGGGGCGACTATGGCTACACCTTC
TRBJ2-3,-,TRBV5-1,TRBD1,15,CASRPQGPSTDTQYF,TGCGCCAGCAGGCCACAGGGGCCTAGCACAGATACGCAGTATTTT
TRBJ2-5,-,TRBV7-9,-,14,CASSKGAGQETQYF,TGTGCCAGCAGCAAAGGAGCGGGCCAAGAGACCCAGTACTTC
TRBJ2-3,-,TRBV6-5,TRBD2,14,CATLSGGAVDTQYF,TGTGCCACCCTTAGCGGGGGGGCCGTGGATACGCAGTATTTT
TRBJ2-7,-,TRBV13,TRBD2,16,CASSPGTSGGSYEQYF,TGTGCCAGCAGCCCTGGGACTAGCGGGGGCTCCTACGAGCAGTACTTC
TRBJ2-1,-,TRBV14,TRBD1,21,CASSPRGGKLASRGSYNEQFF,TGTGCCAGCAGCCCGAGAGGGGGCAAATTAGCTTCCCGGGGCTCCTACAATGAGCAGTTCTTC
TRBJ2-1,-,TRBV9,TRBD2,16,CASSARVAGESNEQFF,TGTGCCAGCAGCGCGCGCGTAGCGGGAGAATCGAATGAGCAGTTCTTC
TRBJ1-2,-,TRBV6-5,TRBD1,15,CASSYGAGGVYGYTF,TGTGCCAGCAGTTACGGGGCAGGGGGCGTCTATGGCTACACCTTC
TRBJ2-3,-,TRBV6-4,-,13,CASSSSRLDTQYF,TGTGCCAGCAGTTCATCACGGTTGGATACGCAGTATTTT
TRBJ1-2,few,TRBV10-3,-,13,CAISEGGRYGYTF,TGTGCCATCAGTGAGGGGGGAAGGTATGGCTACACCTTC
TRBJ2-5,-,TRBV30,-,13,CAWSPGSPETQYF,TGTGCCTGGAGTCCCGGGTCCCCCGAGACCCAGTACTTC
TRBJ2-2,-,TRBV5-1,-,14,CASSPGGGTGELFF,TGCGCCAGCAGCCCCGGCGGAGGCACCGGGGAGCTGTTTTTT
TRBJ1-1,once,TRBV9,-,15,CASSVAQGEYTEAFF,TGTGCCAGCAGCGTAGCTCAGGGTGAGTACACTGAAGCTTTCTTT
TRBJ1-2,-,TRBV4-3,-,15,CASSQGLTETYGYTF,TGCGCCAGCAGCCAAGGTTTGACAGAAACCTATGGCTACACCTTC
TRBJ1-5,-,TRBV7-8,TRBD1,14,CASSATGGVWAQHF,TGTGCCAGCAGCGCGACAGGGGGCGTTTGGGCCCAGCATTTT
TRBJ1-2,-,TRBV28,-,14,CASSLAGPNYGYTF,TGTGCCAGCAGTTTGGCAGGGCCTAACTATGGCTACACCTTC
TRBJ2-4,-,TRBV11-3,-,13,CASSLVQAGVQYF,TGTGCCAGCAGCTTAGTTCAGGCGGGCGTTCAGTACTTC
TRBJ2-3,-,TRBV12-5,TRBD1,18,CASGLVNLGQTFTDTQYF,TGTGCTAGTGGTTTGGTAAATCTGGGACAGACATTCACAGATACGCAGTATTTT
TRBJ1-1,-,TRBV11-2,-,13,CASSIRQEGGGFF,TGTGCCAGCAGCATTAGACAGGAGGGGGGAGGCTTCTTT
TRBJ2-2,-,TRBV2,-,14,CASELQGLAGELFF,TGTGCCAGCGAACTACAGGGTCTCGCCGGGGAGCTGTTTTTT
TRBJ1-1,-,TRBV5-4,TRBD1,15,CASSSRQGASSEAFF,TGTGCCAGCAGCTCCAGACAGGGGGCGAGTTCTGAAGCTTTCTTT
TRBJ2-3,-,TRBV10-3,-,12,CAISQMADTQYF,TGTGCCATCAGTCAGATGGCAGATACGCAGTATTTT
TRBJ2-3,-,TRBV5-1,TRBD1,14,CASTGDTSTDTQYF,TGCGCCAGTACAGGGGATACTAGCACAGATACGCAGTATTTT
TRBJ2-1,-,TRBV4-1,TRBD2,16,CASSPLRGGYYNEQFF,TGCGCCAGCAGCCCCCTAAGGGGAGGGTATTACAATGAGCAGTTCTTC
TRBJ2-1,-,TRBV5-1,-,15,CASSSFYPNVDEQFF,TGCGCCAGCAGCTCGTTCTACCCTAACGTAGATGAGCAGTTCTTC
TRBJ2-5,-,TRBV19,-,14,CASSRTQNVETQYF,TGTGCCAGTAGTCGGACTCAAAATGTGGAGACCCAGTACTTC
TRBJ2-3,-,TRBV6-1,-,12,CASKGGTDTQYF,TGTGCCAGCAAGGGAGGAACAGATACGCAGTATTTT
TRBJ2-7,-,TRBV18,-,16,CASSPRDLSGAYEQYF,TGTGCCAGCTCACCAAGAGATCTCAGCGGAGCCTACGAGCAGTACTTC
TRBJ1-6,few,TRBV19,-,12,CATSMGVLPLHF,TGTGCCACCAGTATGGGGGTTTTGCCCCTCCACTTT
TRBJ2-7,once,TRBV6-1,TRBD1,14,CASRMGTAAYEQYF,TGTGCCAGCAGGATGGGGACAGCCGCCTACGAGCAGTACTTC
TRBJ1-2,-,TRBV6-5,TRBD1,13,CASSLGTAYGYTF,TGTGCCAGCAGTCTCGGGACAGCCTATGGCTACACCTTC
TRBJ2-1,-,TRBV5-1,TRBD2,13,CATAPSGVHEQFF,TGCGCCACCGCCCCTAGCGGGGTTCATGAGCAGTTCTTC
TRBJ1-3,-,TRBV2,-,12,CASSSGQPPGVF,TGTGCCAGCAGTTCAGGACAGCCTCCAGGTGTATTT
TRBJ1-5,-,TRBV5-1,-,15,CASSLFGRLGEPQHF,TGCGCCAGCAGCTTGTTCGGACGGCTAGGGGAGCCCCAGCATTTT
TRBJ2-1,-,TRBV30,-,13,CAWSDGGYNEQFF,TGTGCCTGGAGTGACGGGGGCTACAATGAGCAGTTCTTC
TRBJ2-6,-,TRBV19,-,13,CASRPTGANVLTF,TGTGCCAGTAGGCCTACTGGGGCCAACGTCCTGACTTTC
TRBJ2-3,-,TRBV5-1,TRBD2,16,CASSYRSGGVTDTQYF,TGCGCCAGCAGCTACCGGAGCGGGGGCGTTACAGATACGCAGTATTTT
TRBJ1-4,-,TRBV7-9,-,14,CASSLGMYTEKLFF,TGTGCCAGCAGCTTAGGGATGTACACAGAAAAACTGTTTTTT
TRBJ1-4,-,TRBV5-1,TRBD1,15,CASSSTRGHVEKLFF,TGCGCCAGCAGCAGCACCAGGGGGCATGTTGAAAAACTGTTTTTT
TRBJ1-1,-,TRBV5-4,-,15,CASSPDGGLNTEAFF,TGTGCCAGCAGCCCGGACGGGGGACTGAACACTGAAGCTTTCTTT
TRBJ1-2,-,TRBV6-5,-,14,CASGTRTRGYGYTF,TGTGCCAGCGGGACAAGAACAAGGGGATATGGCTACACCTTC